Here is one TCR beta chain with its context. Its target is unknown. The data are from a study of spatial heterogeneity in lung cancer. Whole-study findings and limits: Counts of expanded alpha and beta TCRs within tumors tracked the tumor nonsynonymous mutation count.

Specified time point: sample taken at primary tumor resection. J was trimmed by 1 base and V by 4 bases; bases with no gene match: 9. CDR1 and CDR2 (germline): MNHEY, SVGAGI. The CDR3 extends over 17 amino acids. TCRdb analysed the 5' RACE reads with MiXCR anew, one entry per CDR3 protein. Of about 27,000 distinct CDR3 sequences in the sample, approximately 7% are singletons; the top ten hold roughly a quarter. The chain carries TRBV6-5 and TRBJ2-4, with TRBD1 matching over 8 bases. The sequence came from a male donor with early-stage non-small cell lung cancer. The source was lung tumor tissue, collected at surgery. Here the CDR3 reads CASSFSQGAVAKNIQYF. The CDR3 DNA reads as TGTGCCAGCAGTTTCTCCCAGGGGGCTGTTGCCAAAAACATTCAGTACTTC.